The clone carrying this TCR beta chain was seen a single time. Study processing details: The assay estimated nucleated cells by amplifying reference gene primers. Profiled with immunoSEQ multiplex PCR; TCRdb holds only in-frame clones, not every one. That table is the source of V, J and clone size, and D and trimming were worked out from the DNA. The table lists around 30,000 clones, approximately 91% of them singletons, with roughly an eighth in the top ten. CDR1 is ENHRY, CDR2 SYGVKD, per germline. The J segment lost 4 bases and the V segment lost 6 bases, leaving 9 bases of the junction unmatched. CDR3 length: 15 amino acids. The sample belongs to a study of blood T cell repertoires in COVID-19.

The sequenced sample was peripheral blood. This chain links TRBV10-3 with TRBJ2-3, with 8 bases aligning to TRBD2. The clonotype was recovered from a human donor with active COVID-19. The donor label of this sample is uncertain. CDR3 in amino acids: CAISSRVAGPDTQYF. In DNA form, the CDR3 reads TGTGCCATCAGCTCCCGGGTAGCGGGGCCAGATACGCAGTATTTT.